This T cell receptor beta chain stems from a study of cytomegalovirus exposure and HLA in healthy donors. Study as a whole: The 120 validation repertoires used the same platform as the roughly 670 first-cohort repertoires (as reported by a later analysis).

General observations from the study: The CMV antigen specificity of a few CMV-associated chains was confirmed through in vitro analysis. Investigators reported around 150 TCR beta chains as tied to cytomegalovirus. Per published reports, the classifier diagnosed cytomegalovirus status with high specificity and sensitivity.

Losses at the gene ends were 3 bases for V and 7 bases for J; bases not matched to a gene: 11. This CDR3 spans 15 amino acids. In germline, CDR1 is MNHNS, CDR2 SASEGT. Sequenced by immunoSEQ multiplex PCR; TCRdb stores in-frame clones only, minus some. Here the sample spans tens of thousands of clones, 70% to 90% being singletons. In regard to this clone: The antigen remains unidentified.

Material: PBMCs. This chain uses TRBV6-1 with TRBJ2-7, with 8 bases identical to TRBD2. This TCR was recovered from a woman aged 18-29 years in good health and CMV-seropositive. CDR3 sequence: CASSDRGLDSWEQYF. The CDR3 nucleotides are TGTGCCAGCAGTGACAGGGGACTAGACTCTTGGGAGCAGTACTTC.